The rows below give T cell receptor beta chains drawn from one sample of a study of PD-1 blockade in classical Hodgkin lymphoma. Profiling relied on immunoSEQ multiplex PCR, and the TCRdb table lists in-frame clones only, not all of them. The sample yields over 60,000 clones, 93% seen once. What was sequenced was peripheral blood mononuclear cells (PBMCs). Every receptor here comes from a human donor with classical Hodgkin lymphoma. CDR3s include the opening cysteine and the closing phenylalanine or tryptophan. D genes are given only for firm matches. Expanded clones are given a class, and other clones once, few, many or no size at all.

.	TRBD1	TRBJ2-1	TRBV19	TGTGCCAGTACCCTCGACAGGGTCCACTACAATGAGCAGTTCTTC	CASTLDRVHYNEQFF
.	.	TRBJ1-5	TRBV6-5	TGTGCCAGCAGTCGCACGGGACCACTAAATCAGCCCCAGCATTTT	CASSRTGPLNQPQHF
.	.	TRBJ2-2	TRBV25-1	TGTGCCAGCAGCCCCAGCGGGTCCGGGGAGCTGTTTTTT	CASSPSGSGELFF
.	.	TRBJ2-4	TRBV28	TGTGCCAGCAGTTTACAGGGGGCCAAAAACATTCAGTACTTC	CASSLQGAKNIQYF
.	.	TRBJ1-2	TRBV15	TGTGCCACCAGCAGAGCCCACGCAGGGCGCCTCTATGGCTACACCTTC	CATSRAHAGRLYGYTF
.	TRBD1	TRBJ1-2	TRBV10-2	TGCGCCAGCAGTTCGGGACAGGGGAAAGGCTACACCTTC	CASSSGQGKGYTF
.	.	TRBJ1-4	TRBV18	TGTGCCAGCTCACCGAACCGCCTGGAGCTTAATGAAAAACTGTTTTTT	CASSPNRLELNEKLFF
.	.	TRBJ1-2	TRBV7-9	TGTGCCAGCATCCATGACAGTATCTATGGCTACACCTTC	CASIHDSIYGYTF
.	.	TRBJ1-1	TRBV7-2	TGTGCCAGCAGCTTAAGGCAGGGCAATGGTGAAGCTTTCTTT	CASSLRQGNGEAFF
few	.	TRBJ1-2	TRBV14	TGTGCCAGCAGCCAAAACACAAAGGATGGCTACACCTTC	CASSQNTKDGYTF
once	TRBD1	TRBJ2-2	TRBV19	TGTGCCACCCTGAAAATCACAGGGGGCCCCGGGGAGCTGTTTTTT	CATLKITGGPGELFF
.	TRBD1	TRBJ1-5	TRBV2	TGTGCCAGCAGTGAACAGGGGGCTTGGTATCAGCCCCAGCATTTT	CASSEQGAWYQPQHF
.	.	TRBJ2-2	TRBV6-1	TGTGCCAGCGGGCGCGTGGGCGGGGAGCTGTTTTTT	CASGRVGGELFF
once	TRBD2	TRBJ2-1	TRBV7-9	TGTGCCAGCAGCCCCGGACTAGTCGGGCAGTTCTTC	CASSPGLVGQFF
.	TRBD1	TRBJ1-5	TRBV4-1	TGCGCCAGCAGCCAAACAGGGGGCGGTCAGCCCCAGCATTTT	CASSQTGGGQPQHF
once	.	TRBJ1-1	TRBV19	TGTGCCAGTAGTCCCGGTGGATCTGAAGCTTTCTTT	CASSPGGSEAFF
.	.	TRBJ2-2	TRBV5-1	TGCGCCAGCAGCTATAGACAGGGCGGGGCCGGGGAGCTGTTTTTT	CASSYRQGGAGELFF
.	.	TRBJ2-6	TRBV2	TGTGCCAGCAGTGGGGGCCGGGGGGCCAACGTCCTGACTTTC	CASSGGRGANVLTF
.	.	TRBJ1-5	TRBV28	TGTGCCAGCAGTCCCGACGGAAATCAGCCCCAGCATTTT	CASSPDGNQPQHF
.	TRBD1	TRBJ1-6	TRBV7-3	TGTGCCAGCAGCTTGGGACAGGGTCGTAATTCACCCCTCCACTTT	CASSLGQGRNSPLHF
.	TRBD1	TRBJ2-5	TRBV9	TGTGCCAGCAGCCCCGGACAGGGAAAAGAGACCCAGTACTTC	CASSPGQGKETQYF
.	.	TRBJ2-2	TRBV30	TGTGCCTGGAGTAACCCCATCCTAGTTACGAACACCGGGGAGCTGTTTTTT	CAWSNPILVTNTGELFF
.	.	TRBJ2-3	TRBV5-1	TGCGCCAGCAGCTTGTCCCCCTTCAGCACAGATACGCAGTATTTT	CASSLSPFSTDTQYF
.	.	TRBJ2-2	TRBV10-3	TGTGCCATCAGTGAGTTGGGGGAGACGAACACCGGGGAGCTGTTTTTT	CAISELGETNTGELFF
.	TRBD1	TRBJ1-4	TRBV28	TGTGCCAGCAGTACCGGGACAGGGTTGATAAATGAAAAACTGTTTTTT	CASSTGTGLINEKLFF
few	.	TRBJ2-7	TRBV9	TGTGCCAGCAGCGTAGGCGGGAATAGGTACGAGCAGTACTTC	CASSVGGNRYEQYF
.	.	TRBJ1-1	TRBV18	TGTGCCAGCTCACCCCAAGGAGACAGAGGGGCTGAAGCTTTCTTT	CASSPQGDRGAEAFF
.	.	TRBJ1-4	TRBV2	TGTGCCAGCAGTGGGGAAAACAGGTGGTTAAGAAAACTGTTTTTT	CASSGENRWLRKLFF
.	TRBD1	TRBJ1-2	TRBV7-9	TGTGCCAGCAGCTTAGGGGGACAGGGGAACTATGGCTACACCTTC	CASSLGGQGNYGYTF
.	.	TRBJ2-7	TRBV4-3	TGCGCCAGCAGCCAAGATTTAGCAGGGGACTACGAGCAGTACTTC	CASSQDLAGDYEQYF
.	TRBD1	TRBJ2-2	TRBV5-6	TGTGCCAGCACTAACAACAGGGGGTCGGACACCGGGGAGCTGTTTTTT	CASTNNRGSDTGELFF
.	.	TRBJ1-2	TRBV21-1	TGTGCCAGCAGCAAAAGGGGGACACCCGATAACTATGGCTACACCTTC	CASSKRGTPDNYGYTF
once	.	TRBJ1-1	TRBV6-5	TGTGCCAGCAGTGAGGGCGGACCGAACACTGAAGCTTTCTTT	CASSEGGPNTEAFF
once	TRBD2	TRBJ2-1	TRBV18	TGTGCCAGCTCACCATCGGCGGGAGACCCCTACAATGAGCAGTTCTTC	CASSPSAGDPYNEQFF
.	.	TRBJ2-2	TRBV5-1	TGCGCCAGCAGCTTGGGGGCGGCCAACACCGGGGAGCTGTTTTTT	CASSLGAANTGELFF
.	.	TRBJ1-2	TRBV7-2	TGTGCCAGCAGCTTTCAAACAGGCTATGGCTACACCTTC	CASSFQTGYGYTF
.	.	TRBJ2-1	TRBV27	TGTGCCAGCACCCGGGGTGGGTTTTCCAATGAGCAGTTCTTC	CASTRGGFSNEQFF
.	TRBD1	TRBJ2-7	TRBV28	TGTGCCAGCAGCCCGAGGACAGGGACAGGGTCCTACGAGCAGTACTTC	CASSPRTGTGSYEQYF
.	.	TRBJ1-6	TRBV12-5	TGTGCTAGTGGTTTGCCCCATTTAGATGGCTCCTATAATTCACCCCTCCACTTT	CASGLPHLDGSYNSPLHF
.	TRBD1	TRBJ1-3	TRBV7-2	TGTGCCAGCAGCTTAAATAGAGGGGGCCGATCTGGAAACACCATATATTTT	CASSLNRGGRSGNTIYF
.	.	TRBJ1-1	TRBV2	TGTGCCAGCAGTGAATTCCGGGAAGAGGGCACTGAAGCTTTCTTT	CASSEFREEGTEAFF
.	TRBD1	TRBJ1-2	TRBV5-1	TGCGCCAGCAGCTGGGCGGACAGGGCGGGTGGCTACACCTTC	CASSWADRAGGYTF
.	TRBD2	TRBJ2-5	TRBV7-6	TGTGCCAGCAGCTTAGGCCTAGCGGGGACACAAGAGACCCAGTACTTC	CASSLGLAGTQETQYF
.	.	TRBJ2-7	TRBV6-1	TGTGCCAGCGCCAGATTCGGGAAAGACTACGAGCAGTACTTC	CASARFGKDYEQYF